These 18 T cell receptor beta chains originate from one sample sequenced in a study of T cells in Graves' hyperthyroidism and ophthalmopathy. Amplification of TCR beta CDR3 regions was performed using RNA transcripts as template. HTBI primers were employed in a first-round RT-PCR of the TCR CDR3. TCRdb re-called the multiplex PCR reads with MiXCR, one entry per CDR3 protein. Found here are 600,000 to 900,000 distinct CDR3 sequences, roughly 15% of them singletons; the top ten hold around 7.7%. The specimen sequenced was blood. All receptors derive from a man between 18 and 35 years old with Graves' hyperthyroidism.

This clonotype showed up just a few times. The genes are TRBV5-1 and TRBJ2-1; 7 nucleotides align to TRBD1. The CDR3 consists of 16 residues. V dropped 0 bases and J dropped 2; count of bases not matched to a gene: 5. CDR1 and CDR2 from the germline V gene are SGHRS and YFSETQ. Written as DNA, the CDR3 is TGCGCCAGCAGCTTGGCCGGGACAGATACCTACAATGAGCAGTTCTTC. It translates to CASSLAGTDTYNEQFF.

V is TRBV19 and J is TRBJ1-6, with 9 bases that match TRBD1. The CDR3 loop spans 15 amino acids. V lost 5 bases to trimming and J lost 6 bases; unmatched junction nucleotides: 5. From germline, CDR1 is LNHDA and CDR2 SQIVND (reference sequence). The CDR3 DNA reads TGTGCCAGTAGTCCCTTGGACAGGGGTAATTCACCCCTCCACTTT. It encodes CASSPLDRGNSPLHF.

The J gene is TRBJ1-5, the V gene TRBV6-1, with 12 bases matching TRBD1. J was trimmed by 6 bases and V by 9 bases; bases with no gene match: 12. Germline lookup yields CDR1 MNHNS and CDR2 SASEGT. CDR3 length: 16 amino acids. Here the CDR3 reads CASYSGTGGDGQPQHF. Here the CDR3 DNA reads TGTGCCAGTTACTCGGGGACAGGGGGCGACGGTCAGCCCCAGCATTTT.

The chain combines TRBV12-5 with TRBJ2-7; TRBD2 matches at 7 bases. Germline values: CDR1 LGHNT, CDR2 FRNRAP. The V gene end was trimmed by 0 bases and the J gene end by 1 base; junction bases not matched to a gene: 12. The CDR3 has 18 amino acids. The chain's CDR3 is CASGLVVPLATGSYEQYF. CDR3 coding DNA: TGTGCTAGTGGTTTGGTAGTGCCACTAGCGACCGGATCCTACGAGCAGTACTTC.

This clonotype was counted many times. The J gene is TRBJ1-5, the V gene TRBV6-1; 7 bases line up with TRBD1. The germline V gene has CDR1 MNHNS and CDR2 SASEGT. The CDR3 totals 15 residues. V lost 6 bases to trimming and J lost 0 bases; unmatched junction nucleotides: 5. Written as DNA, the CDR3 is TGTGCCAGCAGACAGGGGAGTTATAGCAATCAGCCCCAGCATTTT. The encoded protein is CASRQGSYSNQPQHF.

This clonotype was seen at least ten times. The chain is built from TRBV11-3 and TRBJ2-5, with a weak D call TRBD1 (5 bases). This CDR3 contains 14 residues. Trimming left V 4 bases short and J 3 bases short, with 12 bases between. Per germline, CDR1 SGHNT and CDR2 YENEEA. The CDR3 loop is CASSSRTREETQYF. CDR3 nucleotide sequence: TGTGCCAGCAGCTCCCGGACCAGGGAAGAGACCCAGTACTTC.

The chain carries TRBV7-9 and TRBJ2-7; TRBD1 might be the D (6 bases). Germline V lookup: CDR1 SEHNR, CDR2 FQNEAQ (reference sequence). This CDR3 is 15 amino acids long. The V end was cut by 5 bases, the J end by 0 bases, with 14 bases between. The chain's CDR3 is CASSRRTVSSYEQYF. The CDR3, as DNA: TGTGCCAGCAGCCGCAGGACAGTAAGCTCCTACGAGCAGTACTTC.

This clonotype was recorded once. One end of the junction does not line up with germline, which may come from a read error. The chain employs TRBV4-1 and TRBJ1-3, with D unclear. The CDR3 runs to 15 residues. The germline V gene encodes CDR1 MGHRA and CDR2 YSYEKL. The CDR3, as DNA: TGTGCCAGCAGCCAAGAATTCCAGGTTGTAAACACCATATATTTT. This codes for CASSQEFQVVNTIYF.

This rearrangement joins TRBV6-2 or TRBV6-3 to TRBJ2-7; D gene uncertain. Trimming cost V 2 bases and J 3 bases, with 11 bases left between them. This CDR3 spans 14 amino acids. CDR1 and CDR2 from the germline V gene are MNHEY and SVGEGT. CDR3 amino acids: CASSYVPNFYEQYF. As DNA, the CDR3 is TGTGCCAGCAGTTACGTCCCTAACTTCTACGAGCAGTACTTC.

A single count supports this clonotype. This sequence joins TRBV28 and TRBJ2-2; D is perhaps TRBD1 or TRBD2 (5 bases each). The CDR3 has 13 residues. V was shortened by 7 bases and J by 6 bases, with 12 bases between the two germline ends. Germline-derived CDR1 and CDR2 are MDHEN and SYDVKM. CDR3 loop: CASTEWGSGELFF. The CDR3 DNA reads TGTGCCAGCACCGAGTGGGGGTCCGGGGAGCTGTTTTTT.

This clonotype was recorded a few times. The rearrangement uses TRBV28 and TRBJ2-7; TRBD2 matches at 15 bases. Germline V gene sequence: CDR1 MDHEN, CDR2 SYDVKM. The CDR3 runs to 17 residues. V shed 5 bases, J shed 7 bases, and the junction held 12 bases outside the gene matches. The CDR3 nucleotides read TGTGCCAGCAGTCGTAAAGGACTAGCGGGAGGGCCGGGGGAGCAGTACTTC. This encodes CASSRKGLAGGPGEQYF.

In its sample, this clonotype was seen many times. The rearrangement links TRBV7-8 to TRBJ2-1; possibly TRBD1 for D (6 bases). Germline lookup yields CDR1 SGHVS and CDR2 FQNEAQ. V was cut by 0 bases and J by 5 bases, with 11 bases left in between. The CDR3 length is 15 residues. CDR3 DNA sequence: TGTGCCAGCAGCTTAGCGCCCAGGGGAGACAATGAGCAGTTCTTC. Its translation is CASSLAPRGDNEQFF. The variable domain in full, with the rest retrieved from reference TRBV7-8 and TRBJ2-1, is GAGVSQSPRYKVAKRGQDVALRCDPISGHVSLFWYQQALGQGPEFLTYFQNEAQLDKSGLPSDRFFAERPEGSVSTLKIQRTQQEDSAVYLCASSLAPRGDNEQFFGPGTRLTVL.

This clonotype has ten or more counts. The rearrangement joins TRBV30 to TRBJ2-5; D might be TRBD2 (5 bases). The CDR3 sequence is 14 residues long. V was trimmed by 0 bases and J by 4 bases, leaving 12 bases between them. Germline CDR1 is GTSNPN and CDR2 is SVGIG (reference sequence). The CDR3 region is CAWSVQPGRETQYF. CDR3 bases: TGTGCCTGGAGTGTACAACCGGGAAGAGAGACCCAGTACTTC. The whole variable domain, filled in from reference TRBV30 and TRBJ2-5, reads SQTIHQWPATLVQPVGSPLSLECTVEGTSNPNLYWYRQAAGRGLQLLFYSVGIGQISSEVPQNLSASRPQDRQFILSSKKLLLSDSGFYLCAWSVQPGRETQYFGPGTRLLVL.

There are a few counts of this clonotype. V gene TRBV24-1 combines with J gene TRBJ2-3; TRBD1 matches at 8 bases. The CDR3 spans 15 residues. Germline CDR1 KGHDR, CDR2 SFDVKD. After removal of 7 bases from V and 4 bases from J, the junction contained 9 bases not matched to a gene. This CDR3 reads CATRGQGGTADTQYF. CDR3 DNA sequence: TGTGCCACCAGAGGACAGGGAGGAACGGCAGATACGCAGTATTTT.

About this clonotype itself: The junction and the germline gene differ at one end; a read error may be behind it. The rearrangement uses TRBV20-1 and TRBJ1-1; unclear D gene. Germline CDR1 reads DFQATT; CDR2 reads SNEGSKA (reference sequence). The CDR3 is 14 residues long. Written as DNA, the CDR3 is TGCAGTGCTAGAGATCTAGGCAGGCCCCTCGCCGGGATCTTT. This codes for CSARDLGRPLAGIF.

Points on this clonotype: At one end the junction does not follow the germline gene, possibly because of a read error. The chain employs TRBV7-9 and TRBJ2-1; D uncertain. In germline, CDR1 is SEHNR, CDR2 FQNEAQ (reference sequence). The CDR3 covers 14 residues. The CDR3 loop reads CASSLGGSYDEQFF. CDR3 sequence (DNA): TGTGCCAGCAGCTTAGGTGGCAGCTACGATGAGCAGTTCTTC.

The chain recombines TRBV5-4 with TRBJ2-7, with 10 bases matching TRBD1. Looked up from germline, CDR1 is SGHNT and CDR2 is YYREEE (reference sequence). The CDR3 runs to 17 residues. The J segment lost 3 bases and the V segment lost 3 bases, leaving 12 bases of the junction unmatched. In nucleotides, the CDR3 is TGTGCCAGCAGCTCCCCGGCCGGGGACAGGGGCCTCTACGAGCAGTACTTC. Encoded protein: CASSSPAGDRGLYEQYF.

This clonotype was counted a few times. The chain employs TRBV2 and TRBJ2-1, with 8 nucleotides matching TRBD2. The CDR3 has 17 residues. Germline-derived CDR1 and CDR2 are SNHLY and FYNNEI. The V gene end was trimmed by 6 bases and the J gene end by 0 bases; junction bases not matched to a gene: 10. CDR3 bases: TGTGCCAGCAGCCAGACGACTAGCGCGGCCTCCTACAATGAGCAGTTCTTC. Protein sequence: CASSQTTSAASYNEQFF.